This is a list of T cell receptor beta chains from one sample in a study of T cell responses to AZD1222 COVID-19 vaccine. The repertoire was sequenced with immunoSEQ multiplex PCR; TCRdb's copy has only in-frame clones and lacks some. The table includes over 85,000 clones, 70% to 90% detected once. The sequenced sample was peripheral blood, obtained 28 days after the second AZD1222 dose. These receptors all stem from an adult who received the AZD1222 COVID-19 vaccine. Both conserved end residues are part of each CDR3. The order of the fields is D gene, V gene, clone size, J gene, CDR3 protein, CDR3 DNA. The D gene is left open where the match is weak. The size field is filled for only some rows; it gives once, few, many or a size class.

.	TRBV20-1	.	TRBJ2-7	CSARPPEEQYF	TGCAGTGCTAGACCCCCCGAGGAGCAGTACTTC
.	TRBV9	.	TRBJ2-2	CASSAGRRRTGELFF	TGTGCCAGCAGCGCTGGCAGAAGACGGACCGGGGAGCTGTTTTTT
.	TRBV12-3/TRBV12-4	.	TRBJ2-5	CASSSGTQYF	TGTGCCAGCAGTTCCGGGACCCAGTACTTC
.	TRBV2	.	TRBJ2-7	CASGKTEGSYEQYF	TGTGCCAGCGGGAAGACAGAAGGGTCCTACGAGCAGTACTTC
.	TRBV13	.	TRBJ1-1	CASSPGVNTEAFF	TGTGCCAGCAGCCCCGGCGTGAACACTGAAGCTTTCTTT
TRBD1	TRBV5-6	few	TRBJ2-1	CASSLPGQGLNEQFF	TGTGCCAGCAGCTTGCCGGGACAGGGGTTAAATGAGCAGTTCTTC
.	TRBV19	.	TRBJ2-5	CASSTQLADSQETQYF	TGTGCCAGTAGTACCCAACTAGCAGATAGCCAAGAGACCCAGTACTTC
.	TRBV30	.	TRBJ1-1	CAWSARNTEAFF	TGTGCCTGGAGTGCTAGGAACACTGAAGCTTTCTTT
TRBD2	TRBV7-2	.	TRBJ2-1	CASSLVSAGAYNEQFF	TGTGCCAGCAGCTTAGTGTCAGCGGGAGCCTACAATGAGCAGTTCTTC
.	TRBV5-6	.	TRBJ1-5	CASSLSGAQPQHF	TGTGCCAGCAGCTTGTCTGGGGCTCAGCCCCAGCATTTT
TRBD1	TRBV28	.	TRBJ1-1	CASRPTGGRTEAFF	TGTGCCAGCAGGCCAACAGGGGGCAGGACTGAAGCTTTCTTT
TRBD1	TRBV9	few	TRBJ1-2	CASSVGTGVGYTF	TGTGCCAGCAGCGTAGGGACAGGGGTTGGCTACACCTTC
.	TRBV7-9	.	TRBJ1-2	CASSPGLRANYGYTF	TGTGCCAGCAGCCCCGGACTTCGAGCTAACTATGGCTACACCTTC
.	TRBV15	.	TRBJ2-7	CATSRVLQDPLEQYF	TGTGCCACCAGCAGAGTTTTGCAGGACCCCCTAGAGCAGTACTTC
.	TRBV6-5	.	TRBJ2-7	CASSYLGGYYEQYF	TGTGCCAGCAGTTACTTGGGGGGATACTACGAGCAGTACTTC
.	TRBV5-1	.	TRBJ2-7	CASSLGQASYEQYF	TGCGCCAGCAGCTTGGGACAGGCCTCCTACGAGCAGTACTTC
.	TRBV19	.	TRBJ1-1	CASSIIPDGSNTEAFF	TGTGCCAGTAGTATAATCCCGGATGGTTCGAACACTGAAGCTTTCTTT
TRBD1	TRBV3-1/TRBV3-2	.	TRBJ1-1	CASSQDLQGSPEAFF	TGTGCCAGCAGCCAGGATTTACAGGGGAGCCCTGAAGCTTTCTTT
.	TRBV5-1	medium-sized	TRBJ1-5	CASSLGPAGNQPQHF	TGCGCCAGCAGCTTGGGCCCAGCGGGCAATCAGCCCCAGCATTTT
.	TRBV19	few	TRBJ1-5	CASSMLLGYGNQPQHF	TGTGCCAGTAGTATGCTATTGGGTTATGGCAATCAGCCCCAGCATTTT
.	TRBV5-8	.	TRBJ2-2	CASIVRATNTGELFF	TGTGCCAGCATCGTGAGGGCCACGAACACCGGGGAGCTGTTTTTT
.	TRBV21-1	once	TRBJ2-1	CASLGTRGFDEQFF	TGTGCCAGCCTCGGGACTAGAGGGTTCGATGAGCAGTTCTTC